This TCR beta chain was recorded in a study of T cells after posttransplantation cyclophosphamide. Turning to this clone: Its antigen is still unknown.

Sequencing was performed with immunoSEQ multiplex PCR; in TCRdb, only in-frame clones are kept and a portion is missing. Altogether 20,000 to 30,000 clones are present, 86% being singletons, with the ten largest covering 6.3%. Looked up from germline, CDR1 is ENHRY and CDR2 is SYGVKD. The CDR3 length is 12 residues. The V segment lost 7 bases and the J segment 3 bases; nucleotides outside the gene matches: 1. Overall study results and limits: Later blood repertoires were often dominated by clones from the donor CD8+ memory compartment. TRB overlap between skin or GI tissue T cells and blood was limited. Recipient CMV seropositivity and CMV reactivation strongly tracked TRB clonality.

The TCR was taken from a woman aged 60-75 years with a blood cancer, CMV-positive, and with a related stem cell donor. The chain uses TRBV10-3 and TRBJ2-7; 9 nucleotides agree with TRBD1. Sequencing input: PBMCs. The CDR3 here is CAIMGQGYEQYF. In DNA, the CDR3 is TGTGCCATCATGGGACAGGGCTACGAGCAGTACTTC.